This paragraph reports one T cell receptor beta chain. Its antigen target is currently unknown. No clone much larger than this one lies a single base away; base qualities are absent. This specimen comes from a study of shared clonotypes between healthy human individuals (dated by TCRdb to the early 2020s). Study-level background: The cohort included three men and a couple of women between 18 and 49 years of age. For each donor, CD4 naive and CD4 memory were each run on three plates, CD8 naive on two plates, and CD8 memory on one plate. Blood TCR repertoires of 5 or 6 healthy adults were deeply sequenced to estimate repertoire size and the extent of clonotype sharing between individuals. To increase sequencing depth and limit assay-specific biases, different laboratories used diverse techniques to prepare libraries and sequence TCR repertoires. Leukapheresis yielded between about 0.85 and 10 billion PBMCs per donor.

V ends up 2 bases short and J 3 bases short, with an unmatched junction base count of 5. The germline V gene specifies SGHRS as CDR1 and YFSETQ as CDR2. The CDR3 runs 14 residues from the cysteine to the phenylalanine. Kept here is only the CDR3 DNA, which spans 42 bases and is read in frame from base 1. TCR CDR3 regions were amplified from genomic DNA by multiplex PCR using the deep immunoSEQ assay. Genomic DNA extracted from each cell subset was distributed evenly over all wells of several immunoSEQ 96-well plates, and each plate served as one replicate. Each replicate PCR for sorted subsets received around 0.2 ug genomic DNA, equal to about 30,000 T cell genomes. Purified libraries were quantified with a Qubit 3.0 fluorometer, sized on a Bioanalyzer 2100, and re-quantified with the KAPA Library Quantification kit. Every immunoSEQ 96-well plate was sequenced on a separate single-read 150-cycle Illumina NextSeq 550 flow cell. The published analysis was carried out like this. Because only junctional sequences without quality scores were contained in the immunoSEQ output, filtering matching that applied to full-length reads could not be performed. To assign V/J genes and CDR3, sequences were annotated using PyIR, a Python wrapper for IgBLAST v1.9, with IMGT germline references. Reads were filtered out if the reads had weak V/J assignments (E-value above 1e-6), no CDR3, stop codons, out-of-frame junctions, or ambiguous translated residues. V3J clonotypes were defined by identical inferred V gene, J gene, and CDR3 amino acid sequence. Percentage overlap between repertoires was calculated by dividing the number of shared unique clonotypes by the size of the smaller repertoire. RTK rarefaction, the Chao1 estimator, and Recon v2.1 estimates of unobserved clonotypes were used to assess repertoire richness. OLGA was used to compute generation probabilities for all TCRbeta clonotypes that the gDNA method yielded from a few donors. TCRdb carries this immuneACCESS record with in-frame sequences only. Its versions omit some clonotypes, under half of them owing to an unresolved V gene in the studies checked, with the rest unexplained. V and J calls and clone size are copied from that table; D and trimming were computed from the DNA. The sample table records about 2,100,000 clones; about 93% of these occur just once. Roughly 1.7% of the sample lies in the top ten.

The paper's findings and limits, for the study overall: Only blood was sampled, and tissue TCR repertoires likely differ from those in blood. Naive subsets generally had larger estimated clonotype richness than memory subsets. Rarefaction of sorted-subset datasets indicated incomplete sequencing despite the large sequencing depth. About 4.5% of naive CD4, 3.5% of naive CD8, 2% to 2.5% of memory CD4, and over 0.35% of memory CD8 clonotypes were shared across a handful of donors. Compared with non-shared clonotypes, the clonotypes found in all four sorted-subset donors had higher generation probabilities. The small number of donors limited the genetic and exposure-history diversity represented. Pairwise subsampling indicated that sequencing depth was expected to affect the degree of clonotype sharing among donors.

CD8 naive samples consisted of CD45RO-negative cells that were positively selected for CCR7, yielding a CD45RA+CCR7+ population without TemRA cells. Healthy HIV-negative adults with no recently reported acute infections or vaccinations were included as donors. All donors were Caucasian adults living in Nashville, Tennessee, USA. Blood was obtained by leukapheresis, after which PBMCs were separated by Ficoll-Histopaque density gradient centrifugation and cryopreserved in liquid nitrogen vapor phase. Analytical flow cytometry was used to check the purity and quantity of each magnetically sorted T cell population. From each sorted fraction, genomic DNA was isolated and quantified by UV absorbance on a Nanodrop 2000c.

The rearrangement combines TRBV5-1 with TRBJ2-7; TRBD1 fits 7 bases in the junction. This clonotype was obtained from a young man in good health. Some clones in this sample may be carry-over from other donors' samples. Sequences were obtained from naive CD8+ T cells from PBMCs. The cell subset or site label of this sample denotes: CD45RA+CCR7+. The nucleotide sequence reads TGCGCCAGCAGCTTCGACAGGGACAACTACGAGCAGTACTTC. Translation gives CASSFDRDNYEQYF.